The clone carrying this T cell receptor beta chain has at least ten counts. There are 15 residues in the CDR3. Germline assignment: CDR1 MNHEY and CDR2 SVGAGI. V dropped 2 bases and J dropped 4 bases, with 13 bases sitting between them. Amplified TCR beta CDR3 regions derived from RNA transcripts. Researchers ran a first-round RT-PCR on the TCR CDR3 using the HTBI primer set. TCRdb re-called the multiplex PCR reads with MiXCR, one entry per CDR3 protein. This sample yields a few hundred thousand distinct CDR3 sequences, of which around 14% are seen a single time; around 7.8% belongs to the top ten. This record belongs to a study of T cells in Graves' hyperthyroidism and ophthalmopathy.

The clonotype originates from a young woman with Graves' hyperthyroidism. The chain has TRBV6-5 and TRBJ2-3; D is unclear. The sequenced sample consisted of blood. Written as DNA, the CDR3 is TGTGCCAGCAGTTACAGTCGGTCACTTCCAGATACGCAGTATTTT. It yields the protein CASSYSRSLPDTQYF.